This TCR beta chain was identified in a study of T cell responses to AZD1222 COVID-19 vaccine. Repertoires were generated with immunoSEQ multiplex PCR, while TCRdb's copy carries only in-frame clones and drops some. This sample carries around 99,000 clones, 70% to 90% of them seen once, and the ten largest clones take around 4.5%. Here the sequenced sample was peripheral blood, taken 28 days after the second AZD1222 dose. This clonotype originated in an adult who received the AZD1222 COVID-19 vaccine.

The CDR3: CASSLGTGFSPLHF. The CDR3, as DNA: TGTGCCAGCAGCCTCGGGACAGGGTTTTCACCCCTCCACTTT. This rearrangement joins TRBV27 to TRBJ1-6; 9 positions match TRBD1. V lost 6 bases and J lost 9; bases outside the gene matches: 6. This CDR3 contains 14 residues. Germline CDR1 MNHEY, CDR2 SMNVEV (reference sequence).